This TCR beta chain was found in a study of T cell clones after liver transplantation. Study-level information: Until 12-24 months post-transplant, subjects got standard immunosuppression and no induction. At least one year of complete immunosuppression withdrawal without enzymes over twice normal defined tolerance.

Points from the study as a whole: Conclusions were preliminary, with small, heterogeneous patient groups.

CDR1 and CDR2 (germline): MDHEN, SYDVKM. Trimming took 3 bases from V and 6 from J; bases not matched to a gene: 5. CDR3 length equals 15 residues. Sequencing was performed with immunoSEQ multiplex PCR; in TCRdb, only in-frame clones are kept and a portion is missing. The table lists about 20,000 clones, 78% of them singletons. A word on this clone: The antigen is not known.

The sequencing here drew on CD8+ T cells from blood, taken approximately 54 months after liver transplant. The chain uses TRBV28 and TRBJ2-2; 9 bases fit TRBD1. This receptor was identified in a human patient who received a liver transplant. Certain T cells may be donor cells from the graft. As DNA, the CDR3 is TGTGCCAGCAGTTTCCGGGACAGGGAATCCGGGGAGCTGTTTTTT. Protein sequence: CASSFRDRESGELFF.